This T cell receptor (beta chain) was identified in a study of cytomegalovirus exposure and HLA in healthy donors. PCR used 60 Vbeta primers and 13 Jbeta primers. The assay was immunoSEQ multiplex PCR, and TCRdb's table has in-frame clones only and misses some. The sample yields about 80,000 clones, roughly 85% seen once. This CDR3 has 18 amino acids. The germline gives CDR1 SEHNR, CDR2 FQNEAQ (reference sequence). The V segment lost 4 bases and the J segment 0 bases; nucleotides outside the gene matches: 15. Healthy bone marrow donors formed the donor group. Specimen: PBMCs. The chain combines TRBV7-9 with TRBJ2-7; the match to TRBD1 covers 7 bases. This clonotype originated in a man aged 25-40 years in good health and CMV-seronegative. CDR3 sequence: CASSSSQRQGPSSYEQYF. CDR3 sequence (DNA): TGTGCCAGCAGCTCCTCCCAACGACAGGGACCAAGCTCCTACGAGCAGTACTTC.